The clone carrying this TCR beta chain was recorded at least ten times. This sample stems from a study of CD8 T cells in ankylosing spondylitis. Via MiXCR, TCRdb re-called the 5' RACE reads, giving one row per CDR3 protein. Here the sample spans about 42,000 distinct CDR3 sequences, around 2.9% being singletons. Sequences were obtained from blood, either unsorted or a sorted T cell fraction (not recorded which). The TCR originated in a male donor with ankylosing spondylitis or in good health (not recorded which).

The CDR3 nucleotides read TGTGCCAGCAGCGAGGGGACTAGCGGGAGGATTTACAATGAGCAGTTCTTC. Its translation: CASSEGTSGRIYNEQFF. This chain joins TRBV9 and TRBJ2-1; 15 bases map to TRBD2. The CDR3 contains 17 residues. V was clipped by 3 bases and J by 4 bases; unmatched bases: 5. The germline CDR1 and CDR2 sequences are SGDLS and YYNGEE.